This T cell receptor (beta chain) came from a study of cytomegalovirus exposure and HLA in healthy donors. This clone came up once. PCR was performed using 60 Vbeta and 13 Jbeta primers. The data were produced by immunoSEQ multiplex PCR, yet TCRdb's version contains in-frame clones alone and is incomplete. The data contain some 150,000 clones, approximately 80% of them singletons. CDR3 length: 13 amino acids. Germline CDR1 reads SGHDN; CDR2 reads FVKESK. The V end was cut by 5 bases, the J end by 4 bases, with 11 bases between. This rearrangement joins TRBV14 to TRBJ1-1; perhaps TRBD1 as D (5 bases). Sample: PBMCs. The sequence derives from a man younger than 35 in good health and CMV-seropositive. The CDR3 DNA follows: TGTGCCAGCAGCAGAGACAGACCCACTGAAGCTTTCTTT. Its protein product is CASSRDRPTEAFF.